The subject of this entry is one T cell receptor beta chain. This entry is derived from a study of OX40 agonist ivuxolimab in advanced cancers. This CDR3 has 15 residues. Germline CDR1 and CDR2: SGHTA and FQGNSA. V was clipped by 5 bases and J by 4 bases, with 15 bases between them. Profiling relied on immunoSEQ multiplex PCR, and the TCRdb table lists in-frame clones only, not all of them. The sample lists 75,000 to 95,000 clones, around 84% occurring once. This chain uses TRBV7-2 with TRBJ2-1; weak D call: TRBD2 (6 bases). The clonotype originates from an adult with an advanced solid tumor such as melanoma, head and neck, liver or kidney cancer. The starting material was CD4+ or CD8+ T cells sorted from blood, obtained in a trial of the OX40 agonist ivuxolimab. The chain's CDR3 is CASSRDFAGYNEQFF. CDR3 nucleotides: TGTGCCAGCAGCCGTGACTTTGCGGGGTACAATGAGCAGTTCTTC.